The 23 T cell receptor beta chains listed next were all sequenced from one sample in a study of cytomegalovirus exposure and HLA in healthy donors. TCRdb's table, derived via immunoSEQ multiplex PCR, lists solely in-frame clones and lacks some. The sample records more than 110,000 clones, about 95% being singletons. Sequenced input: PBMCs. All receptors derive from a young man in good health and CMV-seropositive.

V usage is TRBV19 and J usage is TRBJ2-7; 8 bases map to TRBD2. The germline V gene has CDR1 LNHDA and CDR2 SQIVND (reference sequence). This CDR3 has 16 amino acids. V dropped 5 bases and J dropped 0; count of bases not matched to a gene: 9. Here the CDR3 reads CASSLASGLSSYEQYF. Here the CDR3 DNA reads TGTGCCAGTAGTCTCGCTAGCGGGCTAAGCTCCTACGAGCAGTACTTC.

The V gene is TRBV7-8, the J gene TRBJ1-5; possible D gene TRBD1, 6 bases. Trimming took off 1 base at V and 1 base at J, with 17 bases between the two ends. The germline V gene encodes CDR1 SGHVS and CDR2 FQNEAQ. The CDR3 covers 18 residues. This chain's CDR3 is CASSLGVLSGASNQPQHF. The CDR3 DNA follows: TGTGCCAGCAGCTTAGGAGTTTTGTCAGGGGCAAGCAATCAGCCCCAGCATTTT.

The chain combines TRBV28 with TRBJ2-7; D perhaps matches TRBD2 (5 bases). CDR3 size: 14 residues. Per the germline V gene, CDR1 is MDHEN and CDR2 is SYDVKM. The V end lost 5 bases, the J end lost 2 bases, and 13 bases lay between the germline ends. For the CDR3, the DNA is TGTGCCAGCAGTGAGGGCGGCTCTACCTACGAGCAGTACTTC. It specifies CASSEGGSTYEQYF.

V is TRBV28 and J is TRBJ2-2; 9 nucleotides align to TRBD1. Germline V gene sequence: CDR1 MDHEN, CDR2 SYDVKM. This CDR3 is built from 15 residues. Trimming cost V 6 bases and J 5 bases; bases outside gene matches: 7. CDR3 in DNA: TGTGCCAGCAGCCGTCCCGGGACAGGGACCGGGGAGCTGTTTTTT. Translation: CASSRPGTGTGELFF.

CDR3 nucleotide sequence: TGTGCCAGCAGCTTCGGGACAGGGACAGATACGCAGTATTTT. Protein sequence: CASSFGTGTDTQYF. The genes are TRBV5-4 and TRBJ2-3, with 9 bases lining up with TRBD1. The junction had 1 base not matched to a gene; V was cut back by 2 bases and J by 3 bases. Germline CDR1 is SGHNT and CDR2 is YYREEE (reference sequence). This CDR3 has 14 amino acids.

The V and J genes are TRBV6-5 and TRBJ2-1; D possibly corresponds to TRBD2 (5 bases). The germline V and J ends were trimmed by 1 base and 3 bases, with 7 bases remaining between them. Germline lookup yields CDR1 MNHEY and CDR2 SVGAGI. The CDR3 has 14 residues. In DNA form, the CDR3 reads TGTGCCAGCAGTTACTATGAGGGCTACAATGAGCAGTTCTTC. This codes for CASSYYEGYNEQFF.

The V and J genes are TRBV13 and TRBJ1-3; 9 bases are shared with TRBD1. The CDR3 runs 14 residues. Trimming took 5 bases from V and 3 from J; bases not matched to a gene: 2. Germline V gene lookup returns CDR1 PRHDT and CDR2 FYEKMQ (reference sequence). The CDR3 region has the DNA TGTGCCAGCAGCCCGGGACAGGGTGGAAACACCATATATTTT. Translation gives CASSPGQGGNTIYF.

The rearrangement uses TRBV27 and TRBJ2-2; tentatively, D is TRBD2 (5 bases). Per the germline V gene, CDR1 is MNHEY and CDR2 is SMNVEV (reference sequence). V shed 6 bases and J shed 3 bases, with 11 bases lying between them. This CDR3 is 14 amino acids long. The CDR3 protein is CASRRLSDTGELFF. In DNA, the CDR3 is TGTGCCAGCAGACGACTATCGGACACCGGGGAGCTGTTTTTT.

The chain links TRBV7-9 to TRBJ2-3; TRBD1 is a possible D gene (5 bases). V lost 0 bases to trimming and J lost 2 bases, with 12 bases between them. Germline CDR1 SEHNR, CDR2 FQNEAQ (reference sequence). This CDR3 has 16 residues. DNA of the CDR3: TGTGCCAGCAGCTTAGCGCCTGGGGCGCTCACAGATACGCAGTATTTT. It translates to CASSLAPGALTDTQYF.

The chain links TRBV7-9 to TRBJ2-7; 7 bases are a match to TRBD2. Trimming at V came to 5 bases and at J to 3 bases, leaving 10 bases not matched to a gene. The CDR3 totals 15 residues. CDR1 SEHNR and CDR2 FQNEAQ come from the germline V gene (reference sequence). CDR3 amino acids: CASSPREGHYYEQYF. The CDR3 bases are TGTGCCAGCAGCCCGAGGGAGGGCCACTACTACGAGCAGTACTTC.

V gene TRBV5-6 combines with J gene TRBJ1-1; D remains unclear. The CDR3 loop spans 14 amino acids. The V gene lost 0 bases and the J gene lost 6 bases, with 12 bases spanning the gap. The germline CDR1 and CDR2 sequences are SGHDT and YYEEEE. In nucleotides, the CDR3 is TGTGCCAGCAGCTTGGGAGCGCGTATCCCTGAAGCTTTCTTT. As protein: CASSLGARIPEAFF.

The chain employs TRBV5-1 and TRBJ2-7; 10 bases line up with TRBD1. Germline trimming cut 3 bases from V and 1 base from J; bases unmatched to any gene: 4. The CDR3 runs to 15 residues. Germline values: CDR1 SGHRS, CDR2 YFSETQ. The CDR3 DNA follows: TGCGCCAGCAGCTACCGACAGGGGGCGTCCTACGAGCAGTACTTC. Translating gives CASSYRQGASYEQYF. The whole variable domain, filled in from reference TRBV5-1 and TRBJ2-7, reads KAGVTQTPRYLIKTRGQQVTLSCSPISGHRSVSWYQQTPGQGLQFLFEYFSETQRNKGNFPGRFSGRQFSNSRSEMNVSTLELGDSALYLCASSYRQGASYEQYFGPGTRLTVT.

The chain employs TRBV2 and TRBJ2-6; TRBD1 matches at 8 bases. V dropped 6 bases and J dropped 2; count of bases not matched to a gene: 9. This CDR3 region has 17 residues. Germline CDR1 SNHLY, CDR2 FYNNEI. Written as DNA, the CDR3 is TGTGCCAGCAGACGGGACAGGAGTCCCGCTGGGGCCAACGTCCTGACTTTC. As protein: CASRRDRSPAGANVLTF.

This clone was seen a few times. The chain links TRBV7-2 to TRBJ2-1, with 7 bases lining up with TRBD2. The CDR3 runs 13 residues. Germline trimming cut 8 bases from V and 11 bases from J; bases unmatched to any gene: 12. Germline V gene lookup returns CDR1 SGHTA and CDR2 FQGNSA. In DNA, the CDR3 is TGTGCCAGCCGCCCCGGGTCTAGCGGTAAGCAGTTCTTC. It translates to CASRPGSSGKQFF.

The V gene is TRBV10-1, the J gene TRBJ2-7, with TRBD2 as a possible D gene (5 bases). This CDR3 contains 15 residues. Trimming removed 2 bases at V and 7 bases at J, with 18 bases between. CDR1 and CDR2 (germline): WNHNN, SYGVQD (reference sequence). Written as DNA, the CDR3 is TGCGCCAGCAGTGAGCGACGGGAAGCCCCCTCGGAGCAGTACTTC. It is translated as CASSERREAPSEQYF.

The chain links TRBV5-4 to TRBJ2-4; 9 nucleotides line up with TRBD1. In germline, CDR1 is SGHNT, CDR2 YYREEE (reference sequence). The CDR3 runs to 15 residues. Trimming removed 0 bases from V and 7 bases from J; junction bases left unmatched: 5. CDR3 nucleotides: TGTGCCAGCAGCTTGGCCGGGACAGGGTCGAACATTCAGTACTTC. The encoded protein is CASSLAGTGSNIQYF.

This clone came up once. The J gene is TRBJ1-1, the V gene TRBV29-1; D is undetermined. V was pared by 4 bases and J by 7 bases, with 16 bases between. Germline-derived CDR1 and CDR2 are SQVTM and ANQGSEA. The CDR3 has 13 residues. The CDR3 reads CSVVLGRDYEAFF. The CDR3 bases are TGCAGCGTTGTTCTAGGGCGCGACTATGAAGCTTTCTTT.

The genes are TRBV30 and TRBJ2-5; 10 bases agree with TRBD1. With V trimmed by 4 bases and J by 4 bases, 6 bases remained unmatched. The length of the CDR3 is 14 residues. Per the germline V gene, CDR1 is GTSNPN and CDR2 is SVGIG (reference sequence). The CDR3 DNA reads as TGTGCCTGGAATCCCGACAGGGGGCGAGAGACCCAGTACTTC. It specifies CAWNPDRGRETQYF.

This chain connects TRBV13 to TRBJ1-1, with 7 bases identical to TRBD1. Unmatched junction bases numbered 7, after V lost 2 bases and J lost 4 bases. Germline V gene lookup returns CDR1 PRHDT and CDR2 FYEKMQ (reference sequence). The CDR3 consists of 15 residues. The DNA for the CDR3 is TGTGCCAGCAGCTTAAGAAGCAGGGGGAGCACTGAAGCTTTCTTT. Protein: CASSLRSRGSTEAFF.

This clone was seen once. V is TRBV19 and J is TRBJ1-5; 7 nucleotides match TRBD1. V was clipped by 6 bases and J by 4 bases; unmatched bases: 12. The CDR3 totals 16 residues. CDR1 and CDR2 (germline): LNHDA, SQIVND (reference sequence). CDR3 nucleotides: TGTGCCAGTAGCCCCCGACTGACAGGGTGGAATCAGCCCCAGCATTTT. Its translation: CASSPRLTGWNQPQHF.

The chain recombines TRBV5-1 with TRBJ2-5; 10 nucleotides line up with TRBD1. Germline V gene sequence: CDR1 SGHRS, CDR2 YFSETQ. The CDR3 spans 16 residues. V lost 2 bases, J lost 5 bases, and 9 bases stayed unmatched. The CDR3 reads CASSFGDRGRGETQYF. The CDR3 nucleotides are TGCGCCAGCAGCTTTGGAGACAGGGGGCGAGGGGAGACCCAGTACTTC. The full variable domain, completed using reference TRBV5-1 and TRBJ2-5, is KAGVTQTPRYLIKTRGQQVTLSCSPISGHRSVSWYQQTPGQGLQFLFEYFSETQRNKGNFPGRFSGRQFSNSRSEMNVSTLELGDSALYLCASSFGDRGRGETQYFGPGTRLLVL.

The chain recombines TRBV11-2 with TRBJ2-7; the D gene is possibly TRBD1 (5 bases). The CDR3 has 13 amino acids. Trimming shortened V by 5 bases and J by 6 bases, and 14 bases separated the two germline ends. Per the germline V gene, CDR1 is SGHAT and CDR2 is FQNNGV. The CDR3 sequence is CASSVDMAREQYF. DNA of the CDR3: TGTGCCAGCAGCGTGGACATGGCGCGCGAGCAGTACTTC.

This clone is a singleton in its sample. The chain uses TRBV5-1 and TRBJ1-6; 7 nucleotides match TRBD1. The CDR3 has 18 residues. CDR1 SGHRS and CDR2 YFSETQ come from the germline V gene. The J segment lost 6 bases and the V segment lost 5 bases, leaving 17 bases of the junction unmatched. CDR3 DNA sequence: TGCGCCAGCAGTTCTGTGGCGCACCCGGGACAGTCTAATTCACCCCTCCACTTT. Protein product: CASSSVAHPGQSNSPLHF.